These 10 T cell receptor beta chains originate from one sample sequenced in a study of blood T cells in healthy people across ages. A second about 7 to 12 cycle PCR used barcoded and J-beta primers. One entry per CDR3 protein, called by TCRdb with MiXCR from the 5' RACE reads. In the table there are roughly 800,000 distinct CDR3 sequences, approximately 25% of which are singletons. These data are also associated with another study on T cells of mothers and their children.

The sample was blood. Receptors originate from a boy under 18 in good health.

The V gene is TRBV12-3 or TRBV12-4, the J gene TRBJ2-3; D is perhaps TRBD1 (6 bases). The V and J ends lost 1 base and 6 bases respectively, with 14 bases between them. The CDR3 is 15 amino acids. The chain's CDR3 is CASSLGGHDWDTQYF. Written as DNA, the CDR3 is TGTGCCAGCAGTTTAGGGGGGCATGATTGGGATACGCAGTATTTT.

In this sample, this clonotype turned up many times. The rearrangement joins TRBV5-1 to TRBJ2-4, with 9 bases identical to TRBD1. The CDR3 contains 13 residues. Germline CDR1 and CDR2: SGHRS and YFSETQ. The V and J ends lost 7 bases and 5 bases, in that order; junction bases with no gene match: 4. CDR3 in DNA: TGCGCCAGCGCCTGGACAGGGGAAAACATTCAGTACTTC. It encodes CASAWTGENIQYF.

V gene TRBV11-1 combines with J gene TRBJ1-3; TRBD1 aligns across 8 bases. The germline V gene has CDR1 SGHAT and CDR2 FQDESV (reference sequence). This CDR3 contains 17 residues. J lost 0 bases, V lost 2 bases, and 6 bases had no gene match. The CDR3 reads CASSLQGASFSGNTIYF. In DNA form, the CDR3 reads TGTGCCAGCAGCTTACAGGGGGCGTCCTTCTCTGGAAACACCATATATTTT.

This clonotype was picked up a small number of times. This chain links TRBV6-1 with TRBJ2-7, with 7 positions matching TRBD1. The CDR3 length is 17 residues. J lost 3 bases, V lost 1 base, and 12 bases had no gene match. Per the germline V gene, CDR1 is MNHNS and CDR2 is SASEGT. CDR3 region: CASSEEVIRDSFYEQYF. DNA of the CDR3: TGTGCCAGCAGTGAAGAAGTAATCCGGGACAGCTTCTACGAGCAGTACTTC.

This clonotype was observed a handful of times. The rearrangement links TRBV28 to TRBJ2-4, with D possibly being TRBD2 (5 bases). V lost 3 bases and J lost 0, with 9 bases in between. From germline, CDR1 is MDHEN and CDR2 SYDVKM. CDR3 size: 15 residues. The CDR3 DNA sequence: TGTGCCAGCAGTTTCCAGCGGATAGCCAAAAACATTCAGTACTTC. Protein: CASSFQRIAKNIQYF. The whole variable domain, filled in from reference TRBV28 and TRBJ2-4, reads DVKVTQSSRYLVKRTGEKVFLECVQDMDHENMFWYRQDPGLGLRLIYFSYDVKMKEKGDIPEGYSVSREKKERFSLILESASTNQTSMYLCASSFQRIAKNIQYFGAGTRLSVL.

This clonotype has just a few counts. The rearrangement links TRBV12-3 or TRBV12-4 to TRBJ1-5; no firm D call. V lost 1 base to trimming and J lost 0 bases, with 16 bases between them. This CDR3 region has 18 residues. In DNA, the CDR3 is TGTGCCAGCAGTTTAGGGGTGGACGGAATCCATAGCAATCAGCCCCAGCATTTT. Translated: CASSLGVDGIHSNQPQHF.

The gene calls are TRBV5-5 and TRBJ2-1; no reliable D call. There are 14 residues in the CDR3. The germline gives CDR1 SGHKS, CDR2 YYEKEE (reference sequence). Trimming cost V 0 bases and J 4 bases, with 8 bases left between them. The CDR3 is CASSLAPWYNEQFF. The CDR3 nucleotides are TGTGCCAGCAGCTTGGCCCCCTGGTACAATGAGCAGTTCTTC.

J is TRBJ2-5 and V is TRBV7-9; D is perhaps TRBD1 (6 bases). This CDR3 is 14 amino acids long. The germline CDR1 and CDR2 sequences are SEHNR and FQNEAQ (reference sequence). V dropped 7 bases and J dropped 2 bases, with 14 bases sitting between them. CDR3 DNA: TGTGCCAGCACCCCAGACAGGACGCAAGAGACCCAGTACTTC. It translates to CASTPDRTQETQYF.

The gene calls are TRBV9 and TRBJ2-7; D is unresolved. V lost 0 bases and J lost 7, with 14 bases in between. The CDR3 consists of 14 residues. CDR1 is SGDLS, CDR2 YYNGEE, per germline. The chain's CDR3 is CASSVEGSSREQYF. In DNA, the CDR3 is TGTGCCAGCAGCGTAGAGGGCAGTTCGAGGGAGCAGTACTTC.

Regarding this clonotype: A much more abundant neighbour one base away suggests this may be a read error. V usage is TRBV28 and J usage is TRBJ1-2; TRBD1 aligns across 9 bases. CDR1 MDHEN and CDR2 SYDVKM come from the germline V gene. V shed 8 bases, J shed 5 bases, and the junction held 9 bases outside the gene matches. CDR3 length: 14 residues. The CDR3 protein is CASGPGQGGYGYTF. The DNA of the CDR3 is TGTGCCAGCGGTCCGGGACAGGGAGGTTATGGCTACACCTTC.